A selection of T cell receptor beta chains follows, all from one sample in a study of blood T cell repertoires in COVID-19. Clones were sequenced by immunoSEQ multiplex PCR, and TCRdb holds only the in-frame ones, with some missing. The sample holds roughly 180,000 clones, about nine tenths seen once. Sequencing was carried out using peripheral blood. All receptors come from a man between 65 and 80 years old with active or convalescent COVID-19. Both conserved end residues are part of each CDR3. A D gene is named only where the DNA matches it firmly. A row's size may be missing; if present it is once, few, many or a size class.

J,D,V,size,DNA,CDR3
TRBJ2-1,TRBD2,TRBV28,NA,TGTGCCAGCAGTGCGGGGGGTTTTCTAAATGAGCAGTTCTTC,CASSAGGFLNEQFF
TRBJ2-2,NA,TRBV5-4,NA,TGTGCCAGCAGCTTCGGACAGTCGGCCGGGGAGCTGTTTTTT,CASSFGQSAGELFF
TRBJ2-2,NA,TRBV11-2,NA,TGTGCCAGCAGCTTAGATATCAAGCCGAGCACCGGGGAGCTGTTTTTT,CASSLDIKPSTGELFF
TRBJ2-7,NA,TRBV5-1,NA,TGCGCCAGCAGATTCACGGGGGATGCCTACGAGCAGTACTTC,CASRFTGDAYEQYF
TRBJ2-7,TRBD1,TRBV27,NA,TGTGCCAGCAGTTCAAGGGGGCAGGGGTCCTACGAGCAGTACTTC,CASSSRGQGSYEQYF
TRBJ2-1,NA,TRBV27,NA,TGTGCCAGCAGTTTATTTGGCGGATTTGTTGATGAGCAGTTCTTC,CASSLFGGFVDEQFF
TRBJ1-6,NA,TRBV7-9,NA,TGTGCCAGCAGCTTAGGGGAGGTAGGGTCACCCCTCCACTTT,CASSLGEVGSPLHF
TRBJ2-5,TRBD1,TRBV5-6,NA,TGTGCCAGCAGCTCGGACAGGGCCGAGACCCAGTACTTC,CASSSDRAETQYF
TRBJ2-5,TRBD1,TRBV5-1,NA,TGCGCCAGCAGCTCCGGGACAGGAAAGGCGGAGACCCAGTACTTC,CASSSGTGKAETQYF
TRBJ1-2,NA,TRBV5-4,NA,TGTGCCAGCAGCTTGCCCGCGGGGGCTTATGGCTACACCTTC,CASSLPAGAYGYTF
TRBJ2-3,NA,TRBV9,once,TGTGCCAGCAGCGTAGGCGTCGCGGAGCGCACAGATACGCAGTATTTT,CASSVGVAERTDTQYF